This entry describes one TCR beta chain. It has no known antigen specificity. No base-level quality is on record; no much larger clone is a single base apart. The data derive from a study of blood T cells in healthy people across ages (dated by TCRdb to the mid-2010s). Turning to the overall study: In model experiments, template switching captured roughly one uniquely barcoded TCR beta cDNA molecule for every two T cells. The study measured age-related changes in TCR beta repertoire diversity using deep sequencing normalized with unique cDNA molecular identifiers. Four age groups were formed from the donors: young (average about 17 years), middle-aged (roughly 38), aged (over 55) and long-lived (less than 85). To avoid experimental bias, donors of different ages were spread randomly across the sequencing lanes. For two donors (one aged 18 to 29 and one aged 80 or older), the study analyzed two additional independent replicas of 1 million unique cDNA reads from the same blood draw. Study-level results and caveats: Estimates of total diversity based on one million sequenced T cells were regarded as lower bounds and as underestimates. As age increased, observed TCR beta diversity per million T cells dropped in a roughly linear way, and a significant reduction was already evident by age 40. There was a strong correlation between observed TCR beta diversity and the percentage of naive T cells measured by flow cytometry. Bulk unsorted PBMC profiling prevented conclusive comparison of naive and antigen-experienced compartments. Because donor CMV infection status was unknown, age-related changes in expanded clonotypes were potentially confounded. Compared with the aged group, more naive CD4+ T cells, fewer expanded clones and increased TCR diversity were shown by the long-lived group, suggesting age selection.

The germline V gene encodes CDR1 SGHTA and CDR2 FQGNSA. From the cysteine up to the phenylalanine, the CDR3 has a length of 14 residues. Solely the CDR3 DNA is kept, with 42 bases framed from the first base. After removal of 3 bases from V and 6 bases from J, the junction retains 4 bases not matched to a gene. The library was obtained by 5' RACE. This sample was sequenced with an Illumina HiSeq 2500. A second PCR of about 6 to 12 cycles was run with a J-beta primer mix and a sample-barcoded 5' primer. A unique molecular identifier was introduced onto each TCR beta cDNA molecule by a template-switch 5' adaptor carrying 12 random nucleotides. Each sample yielded at least 2.5 million CDR3-containing paired-end reads. All of the RNA was converted into first-strand cDNA using the Mint cDNA synthesis kit, with a TRBC-specific oligonucleotide serving as the primer. Following uracil-DNA glycosylase treatment, all cDNA underwent a first 18-cycle PCR with the universal primers M1SS and BC2_uni_R. On the authors' methods: Normalization of each sample was performed by random selection of 1 million high-quality reads, each carrying a distinct molecular identifier. Instead of being binned into consensus sequences, reads that shared molecular identifiers were thrown out. MiTCR, with a Q25 quality threshold and the strictest error-elimination algorithm, was used for CDR3 identification, clonotype clustering and error correction. A nonparametric unseen species model with Euler transformation was used to estimate a lower bound on total TCR beta diversity. The public reads were reanalyzed by TCRdb: fastp trimming at Q25, MiXCR alignment, in-frame beta chains only. Rows merge per CDR3 protein into single entries with the most common DNA and genes. In this record, the V and J calls reflect TCRdb's handling and not the investigators' own analysis. In this sample the table shows about 580,000 distinct CDR3 sequences, around 48% of which occur a single time. The ten largest clones capture about 26% of the sample.

The roughly 37 donors, aged about 6 to 95 years, were systemically healthy Caucasian individuals from Russia. Each donor gave about 9.8 milliliters of peripheral blood, drawn into EDTA-treated Vacutainer tubes. Ficoll-Paque density-gradient centrifugation was used to isolate PBMCs, with at least 7 million per sample. Total RNA was extracted from PBMCs with Trizol reagent, with at least 6 micrograms obtained per sample. The percentages of naive CD45RAhigh/CD27high T cells were determined by flow cytometry on a PBMC aliquot from every donor. The sequenced material came from blood. The receptor was derived from a man aged 80 or over in good health. This chain joins TRBV7-2 to TRBJ2-7; 11 junctional bases match TRBD2. The nucleotides read TGTGCCAGCAGCTTGACTAGCGGGAAGGGCGAGCAGTACTTC. Protein translation: CASSLTSGKGEQYF.